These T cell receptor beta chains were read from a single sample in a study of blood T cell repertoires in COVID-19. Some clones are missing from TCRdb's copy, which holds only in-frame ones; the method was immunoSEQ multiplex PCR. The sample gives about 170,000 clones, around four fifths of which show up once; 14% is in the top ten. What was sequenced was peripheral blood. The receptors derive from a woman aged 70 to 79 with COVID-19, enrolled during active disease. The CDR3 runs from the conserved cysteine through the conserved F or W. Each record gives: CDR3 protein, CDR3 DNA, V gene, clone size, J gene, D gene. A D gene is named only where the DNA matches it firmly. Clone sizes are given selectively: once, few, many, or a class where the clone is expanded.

CDR3 protein: CASSQAGTPNEQFF
CDR3 DNA: TGTGCCAGCAGCCAGGCAGGGACACCCAATGAGCAGTTCTTC
V gene: TRBV14
clone size: few
J gene: TRBJ2-1
D gene: NA

CDR3 protein: CASSYSASNSPLHF
CDR3 DNA: TGTGCCAGCAGTTACTCGGCCTCAAATTCACCCCTCCACTTT
V gene: TRBV6-6
clone size: NA
J gene: TRBJ1-6
D gene: NA

CDR3 protein: CASNDGNQPQHF
CDR3 DNA: TGTGCCAGTAACGACGGGAATCAGCCCCAGCATTTT
V gene: TRBV19
clone size: NA
J gene: TRBJ1-5
D gene: NA

CDR3 protein: CASSSGQARQETQYF
CDR3 DNA: TGTGCCAGCAGCTCCGGACAGGCGAGACAAGAGACCCAGTACTTC
V gene: TRBV5-4
clone size: few
J gene: TRBJ2-5
D gene: TRBD1

CDR3 protein: CASSPIHIYEQYF
CDR3 DNA: TGTGCCAGCTCACCAATACACATTTACGAGCAGTACTTC
V gene: TRBV18
clone size: NA
J gene: TRBJ2-7
D gene: NA

CDR3 protein: CASSMAPLLEGRGYTF
CDR3 DNA: TGTGCCAGTAGTATGGCCCCTCTCTTGGAGGGTCGGGGCTACACCTTC
V gene: TRBV19
clone size: few
J gene: TRBJ1-2
D gene: NA

CDR3 protein: CASRGTSYYNEQFF
CDR3 DNA: TGCGCCAGCAGGGGGACTAGCTACTACAATGAGCAGTTCTTC
V gene: TRBV5-1
clone size: NA
J gene: TRBJ2-1
D gene: TRBD2

CDR3 protein: CASSNRGGYTF
CDR3 DNA: TGTGCCAGCAGTAACAGGGGAGGCTACACCTTC
V gene: TRBV28
clone size: NA
J gene: TRBJ1-2
D gene: TRBD1

CDR3 protein: CASSIQGGNQPQHF
CDR3 DNA: TGTGCCAGCAGCATACAGGGAGGGAATCAGCCCCAGCATTTT
V gene: TRBV11-2
clone size: few
J gene: TRBJ1-5
D gene: NA

CDR3 protein: CASSLLLNTEAFF
CDR3 DNA: TGTGCCAGCTCTCTTCTCTTAAACACTGAAGCTTTCTTT
V gene: TRBV18
clone size: NA
J gene: TRBJ1-1
D gene: NA